The 24 T cell receptor beta chains in this list originate from one sample, sequenced in a study of Graves' ophthalmopathy and Graves' hyperthyroidism (dated by TCRdb to 2016 to 2019). The sample was run on an Illumina HiSeq 2000. For repertoire sequencing, the TCR beta CDR3 regions were amplified from RNA transcripts. A first-round RT-PCR used HTBI primers with the Qiagen OneStep RT-PCR kit, followed by a second-round multiplex PCR, size selection and purification. The public reads were quality trimmed at Q25 with fastp and then assembled into clones with MiXCR by TCRdb, keeping productive beta chains. Rows with a matching CDR3 protein are joined into one entry that keeps the most common DNA and genes. Across this sample there are 40,000 to 45,000 distinct CDR3 sequences, with under 65% seen only once. The biggest ten clones account for 18% of the sample. What was sequenced was peripheral blood. These receptor sequences come from an adult man with Graves' ophthalmopathy.

V is TRBV20-1 and J is TRBJ2-3, with TRBD2 matching 9 bases. Germline V lookup: CDR1 DFQATT, CDR2 SNEGSKA (reference sequence). The J segment lost 6 bases and the V segment lost 4 bases, leaving 8 bases of the junction unmatched. The CDR3 length is 14 residues. CDR3 in amino acids: CSAIGGGARDTQYF. CDR3 nucleotides: TGCAGTGCTATCGGCGGGGGGGCACGGGATACGCAGTATTTT.

This clonotype was counted ten times or more. The CDR3 reads CASNGGARATDTQYF. In DNA, the CDR3 is TGCGCCAGCAACGGGGGGGCTCGAGCCACAGATACGCAGTATTTT. This chain uses TRBV5-1 with TRBJ2-3, with 8 bases fitting TRBD2. Germline V gene lookup returns CDR1 SGHRS and CDR2 YFSETQ. V shed 6 bases and J 2 bases; nucleotides not matched to a gene: 8. The CDR3 runs to 15 residues.

This clonotype was found many times. CDR3 sequence (DNA): TGCGCCAGCAAATTAGCGGCGGGGGGGCGGGCAAAAGAGACCCAGTACTTC. Residues: CASKLAAGGRAKETQYF. This chain links TRBV10-2 with TRBJ2-5, with 9 bases matching TRBD2. The trim removed 7 bases at V and 3 bases at J, leaving 15 bases unmatched. The CDR3 runs to 17 residues. Germline CDR1 WSHSY, CDR2 SAAADI.

The chain joins TRBV28 to TRBJ1-6; D remains ambiguous. V shed 4 bases and J shed 0 bases, with 13 bases lying between them. Germline V CDR1 and CDR2: MDHEN, SYDVKM. This CDR3 has 17 residues. The CDR3 loop reads CASSSSSGGSYNSPLHF. The CDR3 nucleotides are TGTGCCAGCAGTTCTAGTTCAGGTGGCTCCTATAATTCACCCCTCCACTTT.

This clonotype is a singleton in its sample. The chain employs TRBV29-1 and TRBJ1-2; TRBD1 matches at 11 bases. V lost 5 bases to trimming and J lost 7 bases; unmatched junction nucleotides: 6. CDR3 size: 13 residues. In germline, CDR1 is SQVTM, CDR2 ANQGSEA. The CDR3 loop is CSVRGQGEGGYTF. The DNA for the CDR3 is TGCAGCGTTAGGGGACAGGGGGAGGGTGGCTACACCTTC.

This clonotype has at least ten counts. The chain has TRBV2 and TRBJ2-6; the D gene could be TRBD1 or TRBD2 (5 bases each). The CDR3 consists of 16 residues. From germline, CDR1 is SNHLY and CDR2 FYNNEI. Trimming took 1 base from V and 2 from J, leaving 9 bases between them. The CDR3 sequence is CASSEVLGAGANVLTF. CDR3 DNA: TGTGCCAGCAGTGAAGTGTTGGGGGCTGGGGCCAACGTCCTGACTTTC.

V gene TRBV7-9 combines with J gene TRBJ2-7; 8 bases match TRBD1. This CDR3 region has 15 residues. The ends lost 5 bases at V and 3 bases at J; junction bases unmatched: 9. The germline V gene has CDR1 SEHNR and CDR2 FQNEAQ (reference sequence). CDR3 loop: CASSLRGRPIYEQYF. The CDR3 region has the DNA TGTGCCAGCAGCCTCAGGGGGCGTCCAATCTACGAGCAGTACTTC.

Of note for this clonotype: The CDR3 end shows no conserved phenylalanine or tryptophan, and so a read error is likely. The rearrangement links TRBV29-1 to TRBJ2-7; D possibly corresponds to TRBD1 (6 bases). CDR3 length: 13 amino acids. V was pared by 2 bases and J by 9 bases, with 17 bases between. Looked up from germline, CDR1 is SQVTM and CDR2 is ANQGSEA. The CDR3 DNA sequence: TGCAGCGTTGAAAAGGACAGCTCCTACTGGCAGTACCTC. Translation: CSVEKDSSYWQYL.

This clonotype was seen ten or more times. This chain joins TRBV7-3 and TRBJ2-1, with TRBD2 identical over 12 bases. The CDR3 is 16 amino acids. Per germline, CDR1 SGHTA and CDR2 FQGTGA. The ends lost 5 bases at V and 4 bases at J; junction bases unmatched: 6. CDR3 bases: TGTGCCAGCAGCCTGACTAGCGGGGGTTTTTACAATGAGCAGTTCTTC. Encoded protein: CASSLTSGGFYNEQFF.

The sample holds many counts of this clonotype. V and J are TRBV9 and TRBJ1-1, with D perhaps TRBD1 (5 bases). CDR3 length: 18 residues. Trimming took 0 bases from V and 1 from J, leaving 19 bases between them. The germline V gene encodes CDR1 SGDLS and CDR2 YYNGEE. The CDR3: CASSVAQETRGANTEAFF. As DNA, the CDR3 is TGTGCCAGCAGCGTAGCCCAGGAAACTAGGGGAGCGAACACTGAAGCTTTCTTT.

About this clonotype itself: One junction end disagrees with the germline gene, perhaps due to a read error. The genes are TRBV5-1 and TRBJ1-4; a weak D match, TRBD1 (6 bases). CDR1 and CDR2 (germline): SGHRS, YFSETQ. The CDR3 consists of 14 residues. The CDR3 region has the DNA TGCGCCAGCAGCCCAGGGGTGGCTAATGAAAAACCGTTCTTT. Its protein is CASSPGVANEKPFF.

The chain has TRBV10-3 and TRBJ1-2, with TRBD1 as a possible D gene (5 bases). CDR3 size: 15 residues. Trimming pared 7 bases from V and 4 bases from J, leaving 19 bases between. CDR1 and CDR2 from the germline V gene are ENHRY and SYGVKD. The CDR3 reads CAINANHTGGYGYTF. The CDR3, as DNA: TGTGCCATCAATGCCAACCACACCGGGGGCTATGGCTACACCTTC.

In this sample, this clonotype turned up a few times. CDR3 bases: TGTGCCAGCAGTACCGGGACAGGGGCCCATGGCTACACCTTC. This codes for CASSTGTGAHGYTF. The chain carries TRBV9 and TRBJ1-2; 10 bases are shared with TRBD1. V lost 5 bases and J lost 6; bases outside the gene matches: 7. The V gene's germline CDR1 is SGDLS and CDR2 YYNGEE. The CDR3 covers 14 residues.

A remark on this clonotype: Likely a read error: the CDR3 ends without its conserved phenylalanine or tryptophan. The chain combines TRBV29-1 with TRBJ2-3, with 8 bases aligning to TRBD2. Trimming at V came to 5 bases and at J to 0 bases, leaving 16 bases not matched to a gene. CDR1 and CDR2 (germline): SQVTM, ANQGSEA. The CDR3 extends over 18 amino acids. The CDR3 DNA follows: TGCAGCGTTCGGGGGGGTCGTGGCGTCGGCCCTAGCACAGATACGCAGTATCTT. Protein sequence: CSVRGGRGVGPSTDTQYL.

This sequence joins TRBV7-9 and TRBJ2-1, with 7 bases identical to TRBD1. This CDR3 spans 15 amino acids. Germline CDR1 SEHNR, CDR2 FQNEAQ (reference sequence). V shed 5 bases, J shed 3 bases, and the junction held 7 bases outside the gene matches. CDR3 amino acids: CASSDRAVHYNEQFF. DNA of the CDR3: TGTGCCAGCAGCGACAGGGCGGTTCACTACAATGAGCAGTTCTTC.

This clonotype counts as medium-sized. The rearrangement uses TRBV15 and TRBJ2-5; D is ambiguous. Trimming stripped 5 bases from V and 4 bases from J, with 20 bases between. The V gene's germline CDR1 is LNHNV and CDR2 YYDKDF (reference sequence). This CDR3 is built from 16 residues. CDR3 loop: CATSSLGVRKGETQYF. DNA of the CDR3: TGTGCCACCAGCTCACTTGGGGTACGCAAAGGAGAGACCCAGTACTTC. The whole variable domain, filled in from reference TRBV15 and TRBJ2-5, reads DAMVIQNPRYQVTQFGKPVTLSCSQTLNHNVMYWYQQKSSQAPKLLFHYYDKDFNNEADTPDNFQSRRPNTSFCFLDIRSPGLGDTAMYLCATSSLGVRKGETQYFGPGTRLLVL.

This clonotype has only one observation. This chain connects TRBV20-1 to TRBJ2-1; D might be TRBD1 or TRBD2, each matching 5 bases. Per the germline V gene, CDR1 is DFQATT and CDR2 is SNEGSKA (reference sequence). Trimming removed 5 bases from V and 10 bases from J, with 21 bases in between. The CDR3 runs 14 residues. The CDR3 DNA reads as TGCAGTGCTGGCCCGGAGCTAGAGGGGCGGGAGCAGTTCTTC. Amino acid sequence: CSAGPELEGREQFF.

Comment on this clonotype: A read error is possible here, since a much larger clone lies one base away. The rearrangement joins TRBV7-9 to TRBJ2-2; D remains ambiguous. Germline CDR1 and CDR2: SEHNR and FQNEAQ (reference sequence). Trimming removed 6 bases at V and 4 bases at J, with 9 bases between. The CDR3 length is 13 residues. Here the CDR3 reads CASSWTSTGELFF. The CDR3 coding sequence is TGTGCCAGCAGTTGGACGAGCACCGGGGAGCTGTTTTTT.

This clonotype was detected only once. J is TRBJ2-5 and V is TRBV7-2; 7 nucleotides agree with TRBD1. This CDR3 is built from 15 residues. Germline trimming cut 4 bases from V and 1 base from J; bases unmatched to any gene: 6. The germline gives CDR1 SGHTA, CDR2 FQGNSA. The CDR3 nucleotides are TGTGCCAGCAGCTCCGGGACAGAACCCCAAGAGACCCAGTACTTC. Translating it yields CASSSGTEPQETQYF.

Notes on this clonotype: Since the CDR3 does not end with the conserved phenylalanine or tryptophan, this likely comes from a read error. The gene calls are TRBV5-6 and TRBJ2-5; TRBD1 might be the D (6 bases). The length of the CDR3 is 14 residues. From germline, CDR1 is SGHDT and CDR2 YYEEEE. V gave up 3 bases and J gave up 0 bases, with 9 bases separating them. The CDR3 region has the DNA TGTGCCAGCAGCTCAGGGGAGTACCAAGAGACCCAGTACGTC. It codes for CASSSGEYQETQYV.

In regard to this clonotype: Given the absence of the conserved phenylalanine or tryptophan at the CDR3 end, a read error is likely. Because the CDR3's place on the DNA is in doubt, the DNA is left out and the CDR3 is given as listed by TCRdb. The chain joins TRBV5-4 to TRBJ1-1. A total of 12 residues make up the CDR3, ends included. Germline V gives CDR1 SGHNT, CDR2 YYREEE (reference sequence). The CDR3 sequence is CASSLHGPEASL.

A word on this clonotype: Compared with germline, one end of the junction differs, possibly owing to a read error. The chain couples TRBV14 to TRBJ2-6; D is undetermined. The CDR3 contains 14 residues. Germline CDR1 SGHDN, CDR2 FVKESK. The CDR3 DNA is TGTGCCAACAGCCACACCTCTGGGGCCAACGTCCTGACTTTC. Its protein is CANSHTSGANVLTF.

The J gene is TRBJ2-7, the V gene TRBV6-5, with TRBD2 matching 7 bases. The CDR3 covers 13 residues. From germline, CDR1 is MNHEY and CDR2 SVGAGI. Trimming took 5 bases from V and 2 from J; bases not matched to a gene: 3. The CDR3 loop reads CASSESGTYEQYF. The CDR3 bases are TGTGCCAGCAGTGAAAGCGGGACCTACGAGCAGTACTTC.

The rearrangement links TRBV7-9 to TRBJ2-2; D ambiguous. The CDR3 is 13 amino acids. Between the trimmed V and J ends, which lost 5 bases and 7 bases, there was a span of 11 bases. Germline V gene sequence: CDR1 SEHNR, CDR2 FQNEAQ (reference sequence). CDR3 protein: CASSPSVGGELFF. The CDR3 DNA is TGTGCCAGCAGCCCCTCTGTCGGCGGGGAGCTGTTTTTT.